These 5 T cell receptor beta chains came from one sample sequenced in a study of blood T cell repertoires in COVID-19. The repertoire was sequenced with immunoSEQ multiplex PCR; TCRdb's copy has only in-frame clones and lacks some. The profile shows hundreds of thousands of clones, almost 85% of them singletons. Sequences were obtained from peripheral blood. These receptors all stem from a man in his fifties or sixties with active or convalescent COVID-19.

This clone has only one observation. V gene TRBV29-1 combines with J gene TRBJ1-1; maybe TRBD1 (5 bases). Deletions cut 5 bases from V and 13 bases from J, with 26 bases between. The CDR3 has 14 residues. CDR1 SQVTM and CDR2 ANQGSEA come from the germline V gene. For the CDR3, the DNA is TGCAGCGTTCGTAGGGAGGGACGCCCCTCCGATGATTTCTTT. Encoded protein: CSVRREGRPSDDFF.

This clone was found once. This rearrangement joins TRBV7-9 to TRBJ2-7; TRBD1 might be the D (6 bases). Germline V CDR1 and CDR2: SEHNR, FQNEAQ (reference sequence). V was cut by 10 bases and J by 3 bases, with 19 bases left in between. There are 14 residues in the CDR3. The CDR3 DNA reads as TGTGCCACCACACCACCCACAGGGAGCTACGAGCAGTACTTC. It codes for CATTPPTGSYEQYF.

This chain connects TRBV5-1 to TRBJ2-2, with TRBD1 identical over 9 bases. In germline, CDR1 is SGHRS, CDR2 YFSETQ. V shed 1 base, J shed 3 bases, and the junction held 1 base outside the gene matches. The CDR3 contains 15 residues. In nucleotides, the CDR3 is TGCGCCAGCAGCTTGACAGGGGGCGACACCGGGGAGCTGTTTTTT. The encoded protein is CASSLTGGDTGELFF.

The CDR3 bases are TGTGCCAGCAGTGCATTCCCAAGTAGGGGACAGGGGAAAAAACTGTTTTTT. The encoded protein is CASSAFPSRGQGKKLFF. The rearrangement uses TRBV6-1 and TRBJ1-4; 10 bases are shared with TRBD1. The J segment lost 9 bases and the V segment lost 4 bases, leaving 14 bases of the junction unmatched. This CDR3 has 17 residues. Germline V gives CDR1 MNHNS, CDR2 SASEGT.

This clone was counted only a few times. The rearrangement joins TRBV9 to TRBJ1-6, with D unresolved. Per the germline V gene, CDR1 is SGDLS and CDR2 is YYNGEE. Trimming removed 0 bases from V and 4 bases from J, with 8 bases in between. The CDR3 is 15 residues long. The CDR3, as DNA: TGTGCCAGCAGCGTAGAAGGAGGGTATAATTCACCCCTCCACTTT. Protein sequence: CASSVEGGYNSPLHF.